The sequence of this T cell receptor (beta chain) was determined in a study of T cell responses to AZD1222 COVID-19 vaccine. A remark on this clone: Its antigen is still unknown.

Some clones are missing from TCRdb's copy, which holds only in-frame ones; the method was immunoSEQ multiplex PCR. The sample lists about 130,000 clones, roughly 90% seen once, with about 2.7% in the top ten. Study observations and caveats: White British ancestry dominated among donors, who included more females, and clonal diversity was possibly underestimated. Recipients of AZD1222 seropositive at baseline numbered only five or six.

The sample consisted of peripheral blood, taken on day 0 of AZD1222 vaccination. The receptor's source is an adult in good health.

CDR3 region: CASSQEDTRLAFF. DNA for the CDR3: TGTGCCAGCAGCCAGGAGGACACGAGGCTTGCTTTCTTT. The J gene is TRBJ1-1, the V gene TRBV3-1 (or the pseudogene TRBV3-2); D might be TRBD1 (5 bases). V was shortened by 3 bases and J by 11 bases, with 16 bases between the two germline ends. Germline V lookup: CDR1 LGHDT, CDR2 YNNKEL (reference sequence). The CDR3 is 13 residues long.